The 18 T cell receptor beta chains below come from one sample, sequenced in a study of cytomegalovirus exposure and HLA in healthy donors. Using immunoSEQ multiplex PCR, the repertoire was profiled, and TCRdb retains in-frame clones only, with some absent. The data contain fewer than 200,000 clones, about nine tenths of them singletons. Sequencing was performed on PBMCs. Receptors were obtained from a man younger than 35 in good health and CMV-seropositive.

This clone turned up a few times. The rearrangement joins TRBV30 to TRBJ1-1, with D uncertain. V lost 2 bases and J 2 bases, leaving 6 bases between the germline ends. This CDR3 is 12 amino acids long. CDR1 GTSNPN and CDR2 SVGIG come from the germline V gene (reference sequence). This CDR3 is CAWSSHNTEAFF. CDR3 DNA: TGTGCCTGGAGTAGCCATAACACTGAAGCTTTCTTT.

The V and J genes are TRBV6-5 and TRBJ2-3, with TRBD1 identical over 7 bases. Germline V gene sequence: CDR1 MNHEY, CDR2 SVGAGI. CDR3 length: 13 residues. Trimming took 6 bases from V and 3 from J; bases not matched to a gene: 3. DNA for the CDR3: TGTGCCAGCAGCGGGACAGTTACAGATACGCAGTATTTT. Amino acids: CASSGTVTDTQYF.

V gene TRBV4-1 combines with J gene TRBJ2-3; 9 bases line up with TRBD2. CDR1 and CDR2 from the germline V gene are MGHRA and YSYEKL. This CDR3 is 18 amino acids long. V dropped 0 bases and J dropped 2; count of bases not matched to a gene: 9. In nucleotides, the CDR3 is TGCGCCAGCAGCCAAGAGCACTCCCCTAGCGGGAACACAGATACGCAGTATTTT. Residues: CASSQEHSPSGNTDTQYF.

The chain couples TRBV4-2 to TRBJ1-4, with a weak D call TRBD1 (6 bases). Germline CDR1 is LGHNA and CDR2 is YNFKEQ. V was pared by 0 bases and J by 5 bases, with 16 bases between. This CDR3 has 17 residues. The CDR3: CASSQDQVRGRNEKLFF. CDR3 in DNA: TGTGCCAGCAGCCAAGATCAAGTCAGGGGCAGGAATGAAAAACTGTTTTTT.

This rearrangement joins TRBV7-2 to TRBJ1-1, with 7 bases that match TRBD1. Trimming removed 4 bases from V and 1 base from J; junction bases left unmatched: 3. This CDR3 has 14 residues. CDR1 SGHTA and CDR2 FQGNSA come from the germline V gene. Here the CDR3 reads CASSSRTGNTEAFF. The CDR3, as DNA: TGTGCCAGCAGCTCAAGGACAGGGAACACTGAAGCTTTCTTT.

The chain links TRBV7-6 to TRBJ2-7, with D perhaps matching TRBD2 (5 bases). The CDR3 runs 16 residues. The V end was cut by 4 bases, the J end by 0 bases, with 16 bases between. Germline CDR1 reads SGHVS; CDR2 reads FNYEAQ. As DNA, the CDR3 is TGTGCCAGCAGCTCCTCAACAGCTCGGGACTCCTACGAGCAGTACTTC. Translated: CASSSSTARDSYEQYF.

This CDR3 reads CASSPQRSTDTQYF. CDR3 sequence (DNA): TGTGCCAGCTCACCACAACGGAGCACAGATACGCAGTATTTT. This chain links TRBV18 with TRBJ2-3; D gene unclear. Germline assignment: CDR1 KGHSH and CDR2 LQKENI. Deletions cut 1 base from V and 0 bases from J, with 5 bases between. The CDR3 has 14 amino acids.

This chain connects TRBV4-3 to TRBJ2-2; TRBD2 might be the D (6 bases). V was shortened by 0 bases and J by 3 bases, with 17 bases between the two germline ends. The CDR3 contains 18 residues. Germline V CDR1 and CDR2: LGHNA, YSLEER. CDR3 sequence: CASSQDRIGGTDTGELFF. The CDR3 DNA sequence: TGCGCCAGCAGCCAAGATCGTATCGGGGGTACGGACACCGGGGAGCTGTTTTTT.

The chain links TRBV2 to TRBJ2-3; the D is unclear. The germline V and J ends were trimmed by 1 base and 5 bases, with 4 bases remaining between them. CDR1 is SNHLY and CDR2 is FYNNEI in the germline V gene. This CDR3 has 12 residues. CDR3 coding DNA: TGTGCCAGCAGTGAAGGAGTAGATACGCAGTATTTT. Translation gives CASSEGVDTQYF.

The V and J genes are TRBV2 and TRBJ2-7; D ambiguous. V lost 3 bases to trimming and J lost 3 bases, with 9 bases between them. The CDR3 sequence is 13 residues long. Germline CDR1 SNHLY, CDR2 FYNNEI. As DNA, the CDR3 is TGTGCCAGCAGTGAGGGCATGAACTACGAGCAGTACTTC. The encoded protein is CASSEGMNYEQYF.

V and J are TRBV7-2 and TRBJ2-7, with TRBD1 matching 7 bases. Germline V gene sequence: CDR1 SGHTA, CDR2 FQGNSA. This CDR3 comprises 12 residues. Trimming cost V 4 bases and J 6 bases; bases outside gene matches: 3. The CDR3 nucleotides read TGTGCCAGCAGCTCCAGGGGGTTCGAGCAGTACTTC. Translated: CASSSRGFEQYF.

The chain combines TRBV19 with TRBJ1-6; no firm D call. This CDR3 contains 12 residues. CDR1 and CDR2 (germline): LNHDA, SQIVND (reference sequence). V gave up 6 bases and J gave up 6 bases, with 6 bases separating them. The chain's CDR3 is CASRNGNSPLHF. CDR3 nucleotide sequence: TGTGCCAGTAGAAACGGTAATTCACCCCTCCACTTT.

The chain is built from TRBV5-6 and TRBJ1-5, with D unresolved. CDR3 length equals 14 residues. Germline V lookup: CDR1 SGHDT, CDR2 YYEEEE. The V gene lost 4 bases and the J gene lost 3 bases, with 11 bases spanning the gap. CDR3 sequence (DNA): TGTGCCAGCAGCCAGGCAGGTTCCAATCAGCCCCAGCATTTT. Translating it yields CASSQAGSNQPQHF.

The CDR3 spells CSVGGTEAFF. The CDR3 coding sequence is TGCAGTGTGGGAGGCACTGAAGCTTTCTTT. The V gene is TRBV20-1, the J gene TRBJ1-1, with no clear D. Trimming took off 7 bases at V and 4 bases at J, with 7 bases between the two ends. The CDR3 totals 10 residues. Per the germline V gene, CDR1 is DFQATT and CDR2 is SNEGSKA (reference sequence).

The V and J genes are TRBV6-4 and TRBJ1-2; D is ambiguous. The V gene lost 7 bases and the J gene lost 0 bases, with 15 bases spanning the gap. CDR1 is MRHNA and CDR2 is SNTAGT in the germline V gene. The CDR3 runs 15 residues. The CDR3 DNA reads TGTGCCAGCACGCTCCTTCCGGGAGCTAACTATGGCTACACCTTC. Its protein product is CASTLLPGANYGYTF.

The rearrangement uses TRBV5-1 and TRBJ2-1; D is undetermined. Germline assignment: CDR1 SGHRS and CDR2 YFSETQ. The CDR3 length is 17 residues. Trimming cost V 1 base and J 0 bases, with 14 bases left between them. Here the CDR3 reads CASSLNLPESSYNEQFF. The CDR3 region has the DNA TGCGCCAGCAGCTTGAATCTCCCCGAGAGCTCCTACAATGAGCAGTTCTTC.

This chain links TRBV18 with TRBJ2-7, with D possibly being TRBD2 (5 bases). Germline V gives CDR1 KGHSH, CDR2 LQKENI. This CDR3 has 15 amino acids. Trimming removed 8 bases from V and 1 base from J, with 18 bases in between. The CDR3 DNA follows: TGTGCCAGCCAGGCGGAGACCGGGGATTCCTACGAGCAGTACTTC. It yields the protein CASQAETGDSYEQYF.

The chain combines TRBV4-1 with TRBJ2-2; tentative D call: TRBD2 (5 bases). V lost 3 bases and J lost 5, with 10 bases in between. Germline V gives CDR1 MGHRA, CDR2 YSYEKL. The CDR3 length is 14 residues. CDR3 protein: CASSHPGKTGELFF. CDR3 nucleotide sequence: TGCGCCAGCAGCCACCCCGGGAAAACCGGGGAGCTGTTTTTT.